Described below is a single T cell receptor beta chain sequence and its context. Its antigen is as yet unknown. The CDR3 runs 12 residues. Trimming shortened V by 3 bases and J by 15 bases, and 15 bases separated the two germline ends. Germline V gene lookup returns CDR1 SGHAT and CDR2 FQNNGV. The assay was immunoSEQ multiplex PCR, and TCRdb's table has in-frame clones only and misses some. Among under 50,000 clones listed, about 95% were seen once. This sample is part of a study of Tregs in tolerant kidney transplant recipients. Material: Tregs from blood cultured with allogeneic cells. The sequence came from a human donor in good health. This chain links TRBV11-2 with TRBJ2-1, with D possibly matching TRBD2 (5 bases). The DNA for the CDR3 is TGTGCCAGCAGCTTCCCCCTCGGGATTCTGTTCTTC. It codes for CASSFPLGILFF.